The clone carrying this T cell receptor beta chain came up many times. The target antigen is unknown. This sample is part of a study of T-cell memory formation after mild COVID-19. Study-level background: TCR clusters were largely donor specific.

TCRdb passed the 5' RACE reads through MiXCR, listing each CDR3 protein once. Of 450,000 to 650,000 distinct CDR3 sequences listed, less than 25% are singletons. General observations from the study: CD4+ clones that contracted lay mainly in CM and EM; CD8+ ones lay in EMRA. Memory sampled before infection contained some responding clones, suggesting cross-reactive memory joined.

Sequences were obtained from PBMCs or a T cell subset sorted from them (not recorded which). This sequence was found in an adult woman who had mild COVID-19 (a few samples of this study predate the infection). Cell type and time point are not known.

For the CDR3, the DNA is TGTGCCAGCACTACCCTCCAGATATCAGTCGGAAACACCATATATTTT. As protein: CASTTLQISVGNTIYF. The J gene is TRBJ1-3, the V gene TRBV12-3 or TRBV12-4; D gene ambiguous. The V end lost 7 bases, the J end lost 4 bases, and 20 bases lay between the germline ends. This CDR3 has 16 amino acids.